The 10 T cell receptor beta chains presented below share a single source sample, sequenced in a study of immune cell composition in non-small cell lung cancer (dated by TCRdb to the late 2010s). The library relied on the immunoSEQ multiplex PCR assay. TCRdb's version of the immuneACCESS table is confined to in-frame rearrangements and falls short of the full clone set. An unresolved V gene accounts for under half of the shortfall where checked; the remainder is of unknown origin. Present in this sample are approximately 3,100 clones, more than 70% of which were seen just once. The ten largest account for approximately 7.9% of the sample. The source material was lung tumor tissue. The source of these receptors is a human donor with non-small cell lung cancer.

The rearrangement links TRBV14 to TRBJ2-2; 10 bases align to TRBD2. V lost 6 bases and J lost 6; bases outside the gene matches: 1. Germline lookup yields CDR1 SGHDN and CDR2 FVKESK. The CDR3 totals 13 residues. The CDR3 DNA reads TGTGCCAGCAGGACTAGCGGGTCCGGGGAGCTGTTTTTT. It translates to CASRTSGSGELFF. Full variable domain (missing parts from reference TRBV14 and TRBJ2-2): EAGVTQFPSHSVIEKGQTVTLRCDPISGHDNLYWYRRVMGKEIKFLLHFVKESKQDESGMPNNRFLAERTGGTYSTLKVQPAELEDSGVYFCASRTSGSGELFFGEGSRLTVL.

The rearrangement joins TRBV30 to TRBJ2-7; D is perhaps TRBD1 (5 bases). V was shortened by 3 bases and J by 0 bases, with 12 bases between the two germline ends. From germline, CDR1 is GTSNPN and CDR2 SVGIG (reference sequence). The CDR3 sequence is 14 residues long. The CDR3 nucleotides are TGTGCCTGGAGAAAACCCAGGGCCTCCTACGAGCAGTACTTC. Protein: CAWRKPRASYEQYF.

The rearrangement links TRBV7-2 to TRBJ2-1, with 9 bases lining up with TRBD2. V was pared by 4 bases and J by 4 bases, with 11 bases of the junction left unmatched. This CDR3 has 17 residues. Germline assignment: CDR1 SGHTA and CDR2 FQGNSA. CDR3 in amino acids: CASSSTWSSGSYNEQFF. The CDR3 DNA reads TGTGCCAGCAGCTCTACCTGGAGTAGCGGGAGTTACAATGAGCAGTTCTTC.

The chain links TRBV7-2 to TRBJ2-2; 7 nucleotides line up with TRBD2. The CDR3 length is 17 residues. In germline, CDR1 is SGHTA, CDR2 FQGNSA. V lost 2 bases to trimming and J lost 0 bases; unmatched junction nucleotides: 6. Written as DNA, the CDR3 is TGTGCCAGCAGCTTACTCCGAGCGGGACCGAACACCGGGGAGCTGTTTTTT. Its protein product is CASSLLRAGPNTGELFF.

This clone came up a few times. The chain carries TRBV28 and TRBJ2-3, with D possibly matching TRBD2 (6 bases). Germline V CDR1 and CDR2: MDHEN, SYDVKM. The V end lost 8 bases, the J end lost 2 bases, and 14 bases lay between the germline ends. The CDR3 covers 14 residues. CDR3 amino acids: CASAQGGYTDTQYF. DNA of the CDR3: TGTGCCAGCGCTCAGGGAGGCTACACAGATACGCAGTATTTT.

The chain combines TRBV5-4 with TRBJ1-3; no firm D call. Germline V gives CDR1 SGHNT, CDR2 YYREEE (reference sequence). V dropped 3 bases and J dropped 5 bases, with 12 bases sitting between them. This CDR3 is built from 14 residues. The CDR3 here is CASSSPGSRNTIYF. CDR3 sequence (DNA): TGTGCCAGCAGCTCCCCGGGGTCCAGAAACACCATATATTTT.

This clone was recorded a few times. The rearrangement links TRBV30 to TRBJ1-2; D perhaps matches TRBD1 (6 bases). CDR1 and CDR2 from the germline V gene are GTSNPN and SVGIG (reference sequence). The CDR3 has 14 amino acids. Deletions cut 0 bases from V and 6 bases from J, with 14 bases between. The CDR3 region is CAWSVSGVKDGYTF. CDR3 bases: TGTGCCTGGAGTGTCTCAGGGGTTAAGGATGGCTACACCTTC.

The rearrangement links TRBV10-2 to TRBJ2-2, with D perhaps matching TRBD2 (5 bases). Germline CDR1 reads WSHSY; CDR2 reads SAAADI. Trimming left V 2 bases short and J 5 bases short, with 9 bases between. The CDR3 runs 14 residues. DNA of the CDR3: TGCGCCAGCAGTGAGATTCCGGGAACCGGGGAGCTGTTTTTT. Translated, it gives CASSEIPGTGELFF.

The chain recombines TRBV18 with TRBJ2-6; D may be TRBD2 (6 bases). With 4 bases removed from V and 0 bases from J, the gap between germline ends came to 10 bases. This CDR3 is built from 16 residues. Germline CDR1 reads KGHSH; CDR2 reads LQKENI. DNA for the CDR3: TGTGCCAGCTCACTGGGGGGACTCTCTGGGGCCAACGTCCTGACTTTC. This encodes CASSLGGLSGANVLTF.

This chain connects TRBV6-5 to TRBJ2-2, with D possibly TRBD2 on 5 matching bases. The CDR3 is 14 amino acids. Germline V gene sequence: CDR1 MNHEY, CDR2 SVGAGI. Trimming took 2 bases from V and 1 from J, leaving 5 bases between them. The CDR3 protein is CASSYRGNTGELFF. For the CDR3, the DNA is TGTGCCAGCAGTTACCGGGGGAACACCGGGGAGCTGTTTTTT.